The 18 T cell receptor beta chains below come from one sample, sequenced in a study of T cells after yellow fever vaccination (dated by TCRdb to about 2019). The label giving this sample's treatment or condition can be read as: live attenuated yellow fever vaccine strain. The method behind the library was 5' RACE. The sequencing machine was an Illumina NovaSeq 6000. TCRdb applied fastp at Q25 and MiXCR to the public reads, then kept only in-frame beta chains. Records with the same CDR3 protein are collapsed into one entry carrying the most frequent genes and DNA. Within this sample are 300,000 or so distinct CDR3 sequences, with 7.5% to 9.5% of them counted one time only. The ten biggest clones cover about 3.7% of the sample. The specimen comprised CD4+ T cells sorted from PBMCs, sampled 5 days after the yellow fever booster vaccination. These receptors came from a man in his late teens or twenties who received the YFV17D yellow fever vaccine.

CDR3 sequence: CASSIQTGSTDTQYF. The CDR3 nucleotides are TGTGCCAGCAGTATACAGACAGGGAGCACAGATACGCAGTATTTT. This chain connects TRBV28 to TRBJ2-3; 7 bases line up with TRBD1. CDR3 length: 15 amino acids. V lost 5 bases, J lost 0 bases, and 5 bases stayed unmatched. CDR1 MDHEN and CDR2 SYDVKM come from the germline V gene. The full variable domain, rest sourced from reference TRBV28 and TRBJ2-3, is DVKVTQSSRYLVKRTGEKVFLECVQDMDHENMFWYRQDPGLGLRLIYFSYDVKMKEKGDIPEGYSVSREKKERFSLILESASTNQTSMYLCASSIQTGSTDTQYFGPGTRLTVL.

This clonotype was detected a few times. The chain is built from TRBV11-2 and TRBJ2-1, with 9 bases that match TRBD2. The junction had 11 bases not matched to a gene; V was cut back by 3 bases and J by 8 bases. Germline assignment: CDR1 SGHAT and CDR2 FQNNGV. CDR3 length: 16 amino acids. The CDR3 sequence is CASSFKSAGGGDEQFF. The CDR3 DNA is TGTGCCAGCAGCTTTAAGTCAGCGGGGGGTGGGGATGAGCAGTTCTTC.

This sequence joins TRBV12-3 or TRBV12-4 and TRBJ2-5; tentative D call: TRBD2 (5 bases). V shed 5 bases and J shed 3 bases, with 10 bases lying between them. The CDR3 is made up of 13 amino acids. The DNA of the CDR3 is TGTGCCAGCAGTGCGGTGGGAGAAGAGACCCAGTACTTC. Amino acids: CASSAVGEETQYF.

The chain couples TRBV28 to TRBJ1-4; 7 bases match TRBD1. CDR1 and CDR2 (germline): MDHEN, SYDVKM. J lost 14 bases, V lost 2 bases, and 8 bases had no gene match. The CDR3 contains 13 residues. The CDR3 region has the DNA TGTGCCAGCAGTTTACGCCTCGACAGGGTCCTGTTTTTT. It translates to CASSLRLDRVLFF.

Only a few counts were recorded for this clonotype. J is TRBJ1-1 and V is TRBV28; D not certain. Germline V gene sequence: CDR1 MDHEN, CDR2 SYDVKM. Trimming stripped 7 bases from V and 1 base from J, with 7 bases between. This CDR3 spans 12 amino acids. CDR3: CASTSRNTEAFF. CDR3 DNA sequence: TGTGCCAGCACCTCCCGGAACACTGAAGCTTTCTTT.

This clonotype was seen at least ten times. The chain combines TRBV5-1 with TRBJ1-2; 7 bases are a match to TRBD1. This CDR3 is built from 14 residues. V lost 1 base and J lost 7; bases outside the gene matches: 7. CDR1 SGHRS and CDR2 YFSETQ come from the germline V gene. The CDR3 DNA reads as TGCGCCAGCAGCTTGTCGACAGGGAACAGTGGCTACACCTTC. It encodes CASSLSTGNSGYTF.

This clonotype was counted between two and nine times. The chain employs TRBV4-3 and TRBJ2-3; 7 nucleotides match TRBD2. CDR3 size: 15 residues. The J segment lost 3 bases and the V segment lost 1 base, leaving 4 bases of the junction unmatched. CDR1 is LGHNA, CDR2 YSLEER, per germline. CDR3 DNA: TGCGCCAGCAGCCAAGCCCTAGCGGATACAGATACGCAGTATTTT. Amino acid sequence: CASSQALADTDTQYF.

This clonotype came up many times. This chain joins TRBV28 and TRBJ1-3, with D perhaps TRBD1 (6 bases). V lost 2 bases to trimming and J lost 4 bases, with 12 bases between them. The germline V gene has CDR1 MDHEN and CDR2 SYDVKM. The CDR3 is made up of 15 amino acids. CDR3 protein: CASSLGGASGNTIYF. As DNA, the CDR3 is TGTGCCAGCAGTTTAGGGGGCGCCTCGGGAAACACCATATATTTT. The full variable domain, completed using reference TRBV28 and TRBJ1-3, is DVKVTQSSRYLVKRTGEKVFLECVQDMDHENMFWYRQDPGLGLRLIYFSYDVKMKEKGDIPEGYSVSREKKERFSLILESASTNQTSMYLCASSLGGASGNTIYFGEGSWLTVV.

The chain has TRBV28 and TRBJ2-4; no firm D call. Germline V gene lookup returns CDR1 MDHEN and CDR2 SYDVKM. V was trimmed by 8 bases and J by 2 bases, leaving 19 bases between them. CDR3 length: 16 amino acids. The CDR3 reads CASLAASVQSKNIQYF. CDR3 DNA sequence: TGTGCCAGCCTCGCCGCGAGCGTACAATCCAAAAACATTCAGTACTTC.

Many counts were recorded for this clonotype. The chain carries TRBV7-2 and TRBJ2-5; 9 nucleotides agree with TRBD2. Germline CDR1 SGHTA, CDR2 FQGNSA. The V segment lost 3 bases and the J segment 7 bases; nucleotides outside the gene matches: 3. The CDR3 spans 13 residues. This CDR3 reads CASSFEAGGTQYF. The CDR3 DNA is TGTGCCAGCAGCTTCGAAGCGGGGGGGACCCAGTACTTC.

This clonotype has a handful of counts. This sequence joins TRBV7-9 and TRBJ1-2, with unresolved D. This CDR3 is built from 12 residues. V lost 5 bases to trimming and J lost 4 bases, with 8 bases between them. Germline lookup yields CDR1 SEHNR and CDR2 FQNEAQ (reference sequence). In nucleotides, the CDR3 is TGTGCCAGCAGCCCATCTTTCTATGGCTACACCTTC. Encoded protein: CASSPSFYGYTF.

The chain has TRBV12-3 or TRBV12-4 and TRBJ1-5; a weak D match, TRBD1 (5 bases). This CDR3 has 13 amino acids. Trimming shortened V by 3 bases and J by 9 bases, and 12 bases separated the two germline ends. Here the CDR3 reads CASSFGGLGPQHF. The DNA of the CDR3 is TGTGCCAGCAGTTTTGGGGGGTTAGGGCCCCAGCATTTT.

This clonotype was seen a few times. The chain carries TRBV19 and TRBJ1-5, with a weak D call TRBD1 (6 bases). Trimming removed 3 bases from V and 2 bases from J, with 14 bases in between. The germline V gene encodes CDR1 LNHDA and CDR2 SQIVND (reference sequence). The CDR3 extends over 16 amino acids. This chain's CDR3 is CASSMTFPGGNQPQHF. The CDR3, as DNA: TGTGCCAGTAGTATGACCTTTCCAGGGGGCAATCAGCCCCAGCATTTT.

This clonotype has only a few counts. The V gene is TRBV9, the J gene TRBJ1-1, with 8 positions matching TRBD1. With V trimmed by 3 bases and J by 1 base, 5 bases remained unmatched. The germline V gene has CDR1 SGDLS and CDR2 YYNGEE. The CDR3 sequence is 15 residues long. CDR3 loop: CASSARQGKNTEAFF. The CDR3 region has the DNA TGTGCCAGCAGCGCCCGACAGGGGAAGAACACTGAAGCTTTCTTT.

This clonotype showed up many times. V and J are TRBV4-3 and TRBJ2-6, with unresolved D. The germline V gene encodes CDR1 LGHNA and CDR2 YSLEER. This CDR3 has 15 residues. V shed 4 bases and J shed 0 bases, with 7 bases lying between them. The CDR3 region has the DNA TGCGCCAGCAGCCCCGTGGGCTCTGGGGCCAACGTCCTGACTTTC. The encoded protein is CASSPVGSGANVLTF.

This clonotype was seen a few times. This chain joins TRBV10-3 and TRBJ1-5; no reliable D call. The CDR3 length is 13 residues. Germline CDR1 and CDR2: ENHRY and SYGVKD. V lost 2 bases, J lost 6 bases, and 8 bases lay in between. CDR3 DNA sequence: TGTGCCATCAGTGAGCTGGGGTCTCAGCCCCAGCATTTT. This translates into CAISELGSQPQHF.

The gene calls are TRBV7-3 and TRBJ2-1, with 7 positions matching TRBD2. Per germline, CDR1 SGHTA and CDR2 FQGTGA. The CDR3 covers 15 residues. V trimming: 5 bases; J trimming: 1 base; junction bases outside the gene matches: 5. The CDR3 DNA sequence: TGTGCCAGCAGCCGAGCGGGGCCTTCCTACAATGAGCAGTTCTTC. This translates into CASSRAGPSYNEQFF. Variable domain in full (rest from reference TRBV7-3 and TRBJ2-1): GAGVSQTPSNKVTEKGKYVELRCDPISGHTALYWYRQSLGQGPEFLIYFQGTGAADDSGLPNDRFFAVRPEGSVSTLKIQRTERGDSAVYLCASSRAGPSYNEQFFGPGTRLTVL.

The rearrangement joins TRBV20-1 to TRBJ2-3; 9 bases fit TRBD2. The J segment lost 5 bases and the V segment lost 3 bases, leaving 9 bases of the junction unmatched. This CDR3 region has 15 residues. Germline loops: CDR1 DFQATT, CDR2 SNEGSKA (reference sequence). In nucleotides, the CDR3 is TGCAGTGCTAGTGAACGGCGGGGGGGCGAAGATACGCAGTATTTT. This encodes CSASERRGGEDTQYF.